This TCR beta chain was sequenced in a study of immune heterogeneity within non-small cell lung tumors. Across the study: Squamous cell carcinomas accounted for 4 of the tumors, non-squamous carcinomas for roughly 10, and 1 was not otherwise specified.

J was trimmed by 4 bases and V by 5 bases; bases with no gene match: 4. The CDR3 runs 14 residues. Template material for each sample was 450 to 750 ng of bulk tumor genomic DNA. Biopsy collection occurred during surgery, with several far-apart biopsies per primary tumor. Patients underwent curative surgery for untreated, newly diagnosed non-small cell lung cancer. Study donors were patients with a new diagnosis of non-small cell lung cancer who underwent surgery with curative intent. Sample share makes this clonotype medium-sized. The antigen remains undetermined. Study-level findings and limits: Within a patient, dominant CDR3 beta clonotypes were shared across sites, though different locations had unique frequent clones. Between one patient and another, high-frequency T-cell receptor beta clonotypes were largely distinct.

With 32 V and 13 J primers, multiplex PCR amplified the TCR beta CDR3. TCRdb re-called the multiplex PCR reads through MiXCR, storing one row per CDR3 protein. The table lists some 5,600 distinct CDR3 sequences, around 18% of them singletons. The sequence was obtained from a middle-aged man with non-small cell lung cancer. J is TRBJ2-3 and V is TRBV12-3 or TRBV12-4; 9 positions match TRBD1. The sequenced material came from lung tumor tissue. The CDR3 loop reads CASSGRQGADTQYF. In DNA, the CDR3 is TGTGCCAGCAGTGGACGACAGGGGGCAGATACGCAGTATTTT.